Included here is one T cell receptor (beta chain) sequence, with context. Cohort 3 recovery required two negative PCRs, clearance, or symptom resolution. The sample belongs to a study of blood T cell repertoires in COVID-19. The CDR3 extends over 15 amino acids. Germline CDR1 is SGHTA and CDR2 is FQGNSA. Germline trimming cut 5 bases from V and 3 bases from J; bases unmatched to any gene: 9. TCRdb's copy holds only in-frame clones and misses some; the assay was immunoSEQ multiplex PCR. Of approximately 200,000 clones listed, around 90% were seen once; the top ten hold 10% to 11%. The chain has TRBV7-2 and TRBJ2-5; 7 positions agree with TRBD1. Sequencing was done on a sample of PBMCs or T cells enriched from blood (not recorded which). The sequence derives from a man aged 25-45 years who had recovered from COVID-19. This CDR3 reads CASSTTGKEEETQYF. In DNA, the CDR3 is TGTGCCAGCAGCACGACAGGGAAGGAGGAAGAGACCCAGTACTTC.